This T cell receptor (beta chain) was sequenced during a study of radiotherapy plus CTLA-4 blockade in lung cancer. The method was immunoSEQ multiplex PCR; TCRdb's version includes in-frame clones alone and lacks a portion of them. The table includes some 70,000 clones, 79% detected once. The CDR3 is 15 residues long. Germline V gene lookup returns CDR1 SEHNR and CDR2 FQNEAQ (reference sequence). V shed 3 bases and J 5 bases; nucleotides not matched to a gene: 7. The chain employs TRBV7-9 and TRBJ1-1, with TRBD1 matching over 9 bases. The sequences come from peripheral blood, collected from a patient treated with radiotherapy plus ipilimumab. This clonotype was obtained from a human donor with non-small cell lung cancer who had a complete response to radiotherapy plus ipilimumab. The DNA for the CDR3 is TGTGCCAGCAGCTTGAGGGACAGGGATGGGACTGAAGCTTTCTTT. Translated, it gives CASSLRDRDGTEAFF. The full variable domain, rest sourced from reference TRBV7-9 and TRBJ1-1, is DTGVSQNPRHKITKRGQNVTFRCDPISEHNRLYWYRQTLGQGPEFLTYFQNEAQLEKSRLLSDRFSAERPKGSFSTLEIQRTEQGDSAMYLCASSLRDRDGTEAFFGQGTRLTVV.